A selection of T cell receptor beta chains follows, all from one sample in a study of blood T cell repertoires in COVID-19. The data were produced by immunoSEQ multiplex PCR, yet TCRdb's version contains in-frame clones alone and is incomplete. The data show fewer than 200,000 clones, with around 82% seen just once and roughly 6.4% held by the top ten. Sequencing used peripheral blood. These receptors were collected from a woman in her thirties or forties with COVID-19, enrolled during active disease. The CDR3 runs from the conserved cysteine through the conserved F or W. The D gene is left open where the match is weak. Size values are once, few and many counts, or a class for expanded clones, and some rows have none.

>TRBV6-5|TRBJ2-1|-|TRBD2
TGTGCCAGCAGCTTCGGGACTAGCGGCTACAATGAGCAGTTCTTC
CASSFGTSGYNEQFF
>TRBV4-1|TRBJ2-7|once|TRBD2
TGCGCCAGCAGCCAAGCCGGACTAGCGGGATCCGGCGAGCAGTACTTC
CASSQAGLAGSGEQYF
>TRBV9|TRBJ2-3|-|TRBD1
TGTGCCAGCAGCGTCACAGGGGGTTGGACAGATACGCAGTATTTT
CASSVTGGWTDTQYF
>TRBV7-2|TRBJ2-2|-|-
TGTGCCAGCAGCTTCATTGGGACAGGGGAGCTGTTTTTT
CASSFIGTGELFF
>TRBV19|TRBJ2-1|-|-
TGTGCCAGTAGTAACGGCGGGGGCTTTGAGCAGTTCTTC
CASSNGGGFEQFF
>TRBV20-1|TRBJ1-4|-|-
TGCAGTGCTAGTAAGACAGTAACTAATGAAAAACTGTTTTTT
CSASKTVTNEKLFF
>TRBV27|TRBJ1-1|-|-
TGTGCCAGCAGTTTTTATCGAGGCGGGACTGAAGCTTTCTTT
CASSFYRGGTEAFF
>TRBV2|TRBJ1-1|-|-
TGTGCCAGCAGTCCAGGGGAAGGGGCTGAAGCTTTCTTT
CASSPGEGAEAFF
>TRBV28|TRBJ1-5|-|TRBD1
TGTGCCAGCAGATCCACCGGGACAGGAAATCAGCCCCAGCATTTT
CASRSTGTGNQPQHF
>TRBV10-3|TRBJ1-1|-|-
TGTGCCATCAGTGAGCAGCAGGAGAACACTGAAGCTTTCTTT
CAISEQQENTEAFF
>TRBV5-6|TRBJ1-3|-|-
TGTGCCAGCAGCTTGGACTACGCCTCTGGAAACACCATATATTTT
CASSLDYASGNTIYF
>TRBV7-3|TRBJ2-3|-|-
TGTGCCAGCAGCTTAAGTGGGGGCGGGAGTGGTAATACGCAGTATTTT
CASSLSGGGSGNTQYF
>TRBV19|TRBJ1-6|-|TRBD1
TGTGCCAGTAGTATTCTCGGGACAGGGGGCTATAATTCACCCCTCCACTTT
CASSILGTGGYNSPLHF
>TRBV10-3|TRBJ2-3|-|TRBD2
TGTGCCATCAATTCCGGACTAGCGGGGGGTCCGGCTAGCACAGATACGCAGTATTTT
CAINSGLAGGPASTDTQYF
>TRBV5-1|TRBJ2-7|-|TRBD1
TGCGCCAGCAGCTCAGGGGGCGCCGACTACGAGCAGTACTTC
CASSSGGADYEQYF
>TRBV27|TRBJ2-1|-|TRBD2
TGTGCCAGCAGTTCCCTCATAGCGGGAGCAGACAATGAGCAGTTCTTC
CASSSLIAGADNEQFF
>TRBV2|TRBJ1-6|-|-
TGTGCCAGCTCACATCGTGAAGTCCCCTATAATTCACCCCTCCACTTT
CASSHREVPYNSPLHF
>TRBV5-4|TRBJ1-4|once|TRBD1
TGTGCCAGCAGCTTGGGTCAGGGGGGCGAAAAACTGTTTTTT
CASSLGQGGEKLFF
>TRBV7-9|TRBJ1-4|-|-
TGTGCCAGCAGCTTAGTGCGCCCAAATGAAAAACTGTTTTTT
CASSLVRPNEKLFF
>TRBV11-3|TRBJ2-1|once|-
TGTGCCAGCAGCTTTGAGGGGGTAAGGAATGAGCAGTTCTTC
CASSFEGVRNEQFF
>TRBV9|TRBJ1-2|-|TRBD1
TGTGCCAGCAGCATCCGGGACAGGGGTAGCGGCTACACCTTC
CASSIRDRGSGYTF
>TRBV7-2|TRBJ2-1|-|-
TGTGCCAGCAGCATCGTCTCTACTTACAATGAGCAGTTCTTC
CASSIVSTYNEQFF
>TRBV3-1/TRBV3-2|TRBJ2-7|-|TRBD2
TGTGCCAGCAGCCAAGTAGGACTAGCGGGTTACGAGCAGTACTTC
CASSQVGLAGYEQYF
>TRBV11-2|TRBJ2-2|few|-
TGTGCCAGCAGCGGAGGGTCGCGAAGGACCGGGGAGCTGTTTTTT
CASSGGSRRTGELFF
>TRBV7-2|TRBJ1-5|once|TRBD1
TGTGCCAGCAGCCGACAGGGTAATCAGCCCCAGCATTTT
CASSRQGNQPQHF
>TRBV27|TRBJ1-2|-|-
TGTGCCAGCAGTTTAGGTCGGGAGGGTAGCGGCTACACCTTC
CASSLGREGSGYTF
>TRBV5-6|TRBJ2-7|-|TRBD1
TGTGCCAGCAGCTACTCTAGGACAGGGAAGAAGTACTTC
CASSYSRTGKKYF